Sequencing of this T cell receptor beta chain was carried out in a study of vaccination effects on CD4 cells after COVID-19. Study overall: Vaccination of participants consisted of two doses of either the BNT162b2 or mRNA-1273 vaccine.

The study, taken as a whole, reports: Marked contraction was observed in infection-induced and vaccine-induced clones late after vaccination.

Looked up from germline, CDR1 is SGHRS and CDR2 is YFSETQ. The ends were cut back, 3 bases at V and 3 bases at J, with 6 bases in the middle. The CDR3 consists of 12 residues. As regards this clone: The antigen is unknown.

Repertoires were generated with immunoSEQ multiplex PCR, while TCRdb's copy carries only in-frame clones and drops some. Of about 38,000 clones listed, 82% are singletons. CD4+ T cells were isolated after around 9 days of culture. Each culture had half its medium swapped for IL-2 medium on days 3 and 7. This TCR came from a human donor who received a COVID-19 vaccine. The specimen was CD4+ T cells from PBMCs cultured without peptide, collected before COVID-19 vaccination. The genes are TRBV5-1 and TRBJ1-1, with no clear D. CDR3 in amino acids: CASSWDDTEAFF. CDR3 sequence (DNA): TGCGCCAGCAGCTGGGATGACACTGAAGCTTTCTTT.